Shown below are 6 T cell receptor beta chains from a single sample sequenced in a study of control samples from healthy donors and cancer patients. The table came from immunoSEQ multiplex PCR; TCRdb's copy has only in-frame clones and leaves some out. The sample has 6,000 to 7,500 clones; over 60% are singletons. The sequenced material came from formalin-fixed, paraffin-embedded tissue. Every receptor here comes from a male donor with melanoma.

V usage is TRBV4-1 and J usage is TRBJ2-7, with D perhaps TRBD1 or TRBD2 (5 bases each). The CDR3 runs 14 residues. Deletions cut 6 bases from V and 6 bases from J, with 18 bases between. From germline, CDR1 is MGHRA and CDR2 YSYEKL. Here the CDR3 reads CASSNPGPFTEQYF. As DNA, the CDR3 is TGCGCCAGCAGTAACCCGGGACCCTTCACCGAGCAGTACTTC.

The V and J genes are TRBV10-3 and TRBJ2-3; D is perhaps TRBD2 (5 bases). The CDR3 contains 16 residues. From germline, CDR1 is ENHRY and CDR2 SYGVKD. Trimming removed 7 bases at V and 0 bases at J, with 17 bases between. CDR3 sequence (DNA): TGTGCCATCATGGGAAGCGGTCTGGGAAGCACAGATACGCAGTATTTT. This gives the protein CAIMGSGLGSTDTQYF.

V and J are TRBV5-1 and TRBJ1-6, with D unclear. Trimming shortened V by 0 bases and J by 4 bases, and 5 bases separated the two germline ends. Per germline, CDR1 SGHRS and CDR2 YFSETQ. The length of the CDR3 is 14 residues. The DNA for the CDR3 is TGCGCCAGCAGCTTGGCGGGTTATAATTCACCCCTCCACTTT. It yields the protein CASSLAGYNSPLHF.

In this sample, this clone turned up once. The V and J genes are TRBV18 and TRBJ1-1, with D tentatively TRBD1 (6 bases). Looked up from germline, CDR1 is KGHSH and CDR2 is LQKENI. The CDR3 is 15 residues long. Trimming took off 6 bases at V and 5 bases at J, with 19 bases between the two ends. For the CDR3, the DNA is TGTGCCAGCTCCCTCAGGGACAAGGAGGGTACTGAAGCTTTCTTT. It is translated as CASSLRDKEGTEAFF.

J is TRBJ1-6 and V is TRBV6-5, with 9 bases fitting TRBD1. CDR1 and CDR2 from the germline V gene are MNHEY and SVGAGI. V lost 0 bases and J lost 10; bases outside the gene matches: 4. This CDR3 has 15 amino acids. The DNA for the CDR3 is TGTGCCAGCAGTTACTCGGGGACAGGGCTATCACCCCTCCACTTT. Translated, it gives CASSYSGTGLSPLHF.

The chain uses TRBV7-7 and TRBJ2-1; D unclear. CDR1 and CDR2 from the germline V gene are SSHAT and FNYEAQ (reference sequence). Trimming removed 1 base from V and 9 bases from J, with 16 bases in between. The CDR3 is 15 residues long. CDR3 bases: TGTGCCAGCAGCTTAGATACCCTAGTGGGAAGTGAGCAGTTCTTC. Residues: CASSLDTLVGSEQFF.